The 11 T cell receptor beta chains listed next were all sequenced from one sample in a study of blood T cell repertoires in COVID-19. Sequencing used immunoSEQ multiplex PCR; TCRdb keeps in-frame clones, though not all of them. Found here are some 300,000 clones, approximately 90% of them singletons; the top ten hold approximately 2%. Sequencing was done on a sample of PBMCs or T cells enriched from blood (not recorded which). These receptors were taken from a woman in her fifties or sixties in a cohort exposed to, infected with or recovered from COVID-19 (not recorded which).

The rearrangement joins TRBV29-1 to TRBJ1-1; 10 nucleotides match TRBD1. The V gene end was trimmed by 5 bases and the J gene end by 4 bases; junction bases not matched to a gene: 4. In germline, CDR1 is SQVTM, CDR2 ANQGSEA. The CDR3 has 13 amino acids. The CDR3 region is CSVRQGAGTEAFF. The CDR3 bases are TGCAGCGTTAGACAGGGGGCTGGCACTGAAGCTTTCTTT.

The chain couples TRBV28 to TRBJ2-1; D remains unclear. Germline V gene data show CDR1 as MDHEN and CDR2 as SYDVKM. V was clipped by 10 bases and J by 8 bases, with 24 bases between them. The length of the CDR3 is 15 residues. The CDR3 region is CATHYTGFLRDEQFF. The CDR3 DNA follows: TGTGCCACTCACTACACTGGCTTTTTACGCGATGAGCAGTTCTTC.

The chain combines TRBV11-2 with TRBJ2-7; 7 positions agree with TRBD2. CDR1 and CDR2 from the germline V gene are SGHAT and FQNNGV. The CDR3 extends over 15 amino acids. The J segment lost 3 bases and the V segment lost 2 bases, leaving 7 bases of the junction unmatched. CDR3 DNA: TGTGCCAGCAGCTTACCCCGACTAGCTAACTACGAGCAGTACTTC. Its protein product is CASSLPRLANYEQYF.

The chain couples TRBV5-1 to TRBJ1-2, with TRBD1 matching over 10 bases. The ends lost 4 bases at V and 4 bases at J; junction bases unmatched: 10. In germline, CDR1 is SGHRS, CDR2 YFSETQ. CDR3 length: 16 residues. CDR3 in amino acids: CASSPSGTGEGYGYTF. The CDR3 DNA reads TGCGCCAGCAGCCCTTCCGGGACAGGGGAGGGCTATGGCTACACCTTC. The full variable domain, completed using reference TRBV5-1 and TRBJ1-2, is KAGVTQTPRYLIKTRGQQVTLSCSPISGHRSVSWYQQTPGQGLQFLFEYFSETQRNKGNFPGRFSGRQFSNSRSEMNVSTLELGDSALYLCASSPSGTGEGYGYTFGSGTRLTVV.

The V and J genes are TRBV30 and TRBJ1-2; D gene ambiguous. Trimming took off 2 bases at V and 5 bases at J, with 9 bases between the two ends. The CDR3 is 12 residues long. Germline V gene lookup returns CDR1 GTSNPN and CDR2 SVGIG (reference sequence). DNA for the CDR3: TGTGCCTGGAGTATGGGGAGTTATGGCTACACCTTC. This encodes CAWSMGSYGYTF.

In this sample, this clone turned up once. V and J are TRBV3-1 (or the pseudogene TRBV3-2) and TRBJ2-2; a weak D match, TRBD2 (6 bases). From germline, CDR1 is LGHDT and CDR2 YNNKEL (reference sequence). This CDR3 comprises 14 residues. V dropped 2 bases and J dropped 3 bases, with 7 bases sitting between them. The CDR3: CASSQRGYTGELFF. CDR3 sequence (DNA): TGTGCCAGCAGCCAACGGGGGTACACCGGGGAGCTGTTTTTT.

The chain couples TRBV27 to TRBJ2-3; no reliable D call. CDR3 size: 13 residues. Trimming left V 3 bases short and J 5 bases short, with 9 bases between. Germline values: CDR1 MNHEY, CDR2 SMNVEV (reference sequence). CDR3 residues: CASSLRPGDTQYF. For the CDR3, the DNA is TGTGCCAGCAGTTTGCGTCCTGGAGATACGCAGTATTTT.

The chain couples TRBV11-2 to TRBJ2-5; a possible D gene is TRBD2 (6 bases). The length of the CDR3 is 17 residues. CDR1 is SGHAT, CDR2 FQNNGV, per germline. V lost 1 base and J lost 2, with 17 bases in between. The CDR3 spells CASSLVPPGRGQETQYF. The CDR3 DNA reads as TGTGCCAGCAGCTTAGTCCCCCCCGGGCGGGGACAAGAGACCCAGTACTTC.

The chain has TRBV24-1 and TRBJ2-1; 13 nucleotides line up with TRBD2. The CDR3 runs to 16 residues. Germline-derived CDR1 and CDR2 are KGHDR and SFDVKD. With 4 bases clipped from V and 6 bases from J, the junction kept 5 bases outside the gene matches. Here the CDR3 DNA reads TGTGCCACCAGTGACCGGACTAGCGGGAGAGGCAATGAGCAGTTCTTC. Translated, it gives CATSDRTSGRGNEQFF.

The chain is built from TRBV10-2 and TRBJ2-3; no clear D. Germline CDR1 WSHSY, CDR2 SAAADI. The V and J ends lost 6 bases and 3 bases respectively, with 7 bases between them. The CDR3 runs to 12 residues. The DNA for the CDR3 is TGCGCCAGCAGCCTTACAACAGATACGCAGTATTTT. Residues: CASSLTTDTQYF.

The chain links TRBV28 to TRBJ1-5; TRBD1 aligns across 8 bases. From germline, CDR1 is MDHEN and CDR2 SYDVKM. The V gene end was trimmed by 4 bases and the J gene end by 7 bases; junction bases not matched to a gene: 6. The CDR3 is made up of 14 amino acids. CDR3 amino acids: CASSSGQVGQPQHF. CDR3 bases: TGTGCCAGCAGTTCGGGACAGGTCGGACAGCCCCAGCATTTT.